The 27 T cell receptor beta chains listed next were all sequenced from one sample in a study of beta chain features in type 1 diabetes. Findings and caveats of the study: Significant though moderate, a shortening of TCRB CDR3s appeared in all four CD4+ subsets of Type 1 diabetes patients.

For these TCRs, the target antigens are not known. The sequenced template was cDNA made from the entire isolated RNA. Clones were sequenced by immunoSEQ multiplex PCR, and TCRdb holds only the in-frame ones, with some missing. This sample has approximately 600,000 clones, with around 12% found just once. The sample was naive CD4+ T cells from blood. Receptors were obtained from a man aged 25-40 years with type 1 diabetes.

This clone was counted a few times. This chain joins TRBV9 and TRBJ1-5, with TRBD1 as a possible D gene (6 bases). The CDR3 consists of 15 residues. Between the trimmed V and J ends, which lost 0 bases and 4 bases, there was a span of 11 bases. In germline, CDR1 is SGDLS, CDR2 YYNGEE. This chain's CDR3 is CASSVGRGKNQPQHF. CDR3 coding DNA: TGTGCCAGCAGCGTAGGAAGGGGGAAGAATCAGCCCCAGCATTTT.

The chain is built from TRBV4-3 and TRBJ1-3; D remains unclear. Germline CDR1 is LGHNA and CDR2 is YSLEER. Trimming removed 1 base from V and 0 bases from J, with 13 bases in between. The CDR3 has 17 residues. This chain's CDR3 is CASSQGVRYSSGNTIYF. The CDR3 region has the DNA TGCGCCAGCAGCCAAGGAGTCAGGTACTCCTCTGGAAACACCATATATTTT.

The sample holds a few counts of this clone. The chain combines TRBV30 with TRBJ2-3; D unclear. V was pared by 3 bases and J by 5 bases, with 3 bases between. This CDR3 is 10 amino acids long. Germline loops: CDR1 GTSNPN, CDR2 SVGIG (reference sequence). As DNA, the CDR3 is TGTGCCTGGAGGGTAGATACGCAGTATTTT. Residues: CAWRVDTQYF.

This clone was observed a handful of times. The J gene is TRBJ2-3, the V gene TRBV7-2; 8 bases match TRBD2. The CDR3 sequence is 16 residues long. Trimming removed 1 base from V and 0 bases from J; junction bases left unmatched: 3. From germline, CDR1 is SGHTA and CDR2 FQGNSA. CDR3 residues: CASSLGLALSTDTQYF. The CDR3 nucleotides read TGTGCCAGCAGCTTAGGACTAGCGCTAAGCACAGATACGCAGTATTTT.

This chain connects TRBV7-2 to TRBJ2-4; 7 positions match TRBD1. In germline, CDR1 is SGHTA, CDR2 FQGNSA. The junction had 5 bases not matched to a gene; V was cut back by 5 bases and J by 4 bases. This CDR3 comprises 14 residues. The CDR3 DNA reads TGTGCCAGCAGCGGGCCGGGACAGAAAAACATTCAGTACTTC. Translation gives CASSGPGQKNIQYF. The complete variable domain, with remaining parts taken from reference TRBV7-2 and TRBJ2-4, reads GAGVSQSPSNKVTEKGKDVELRCDPISGHTALYWYRQSLGQGLEFLIYFQGNSAPDKSGLPSDRFSAERTGGSVSTLTIQRTQQEDSAVYLCASSGPGQKNIQYFGAGTRLSVL.

The chain couples TRBV9 to TRBJ1-2; the D is unclear. CDR3 length equals 15 residues. Per germline, CDR1 SGDLS and CDR2 YYNGEE. Trimming removed 4 bases at V and 1 base at J, with 14 bases between. CDR3 residues: CASSSRVGVNYGYTF. In nucleotides, the CDR3 is TGTGCCAGCAGCTCCCGGGTCGGGGTTAACTATGGCTACACCTTC. Combining the CDR3 with reference TRBV9 and TRBJ1-2 gives the whole variable domain DSGVTQTPKHLITATGQRVTLRCSPRSGDLSVYWYQQSLDQGLQFLIQYYNGEERAKGNILERFSAQQFPDLHSELNLSSLELGDSALYFCASSSRVGVNYGYTFGSGTRLTVV.

This clone was counted between two and nine times. The chain links TRBV25-1 to TRBJ1-2, with TRBD1 matching over 7 bases. V trimming: 4 bases; J trimming: 7 bases; junction bases outside the gene matches: 12. In germline, CDR1 is MGHDK, CDR2 SYGVNS. The CDR3 is 15 residues long. CDR3 in amino acids: CASSAPAGTAGGYTF. As DNA, the CDR3 is TGTGCCAGCAGTGCTCCGGCCGGGACAGCAGGTGGCTACACCTTC.

In this sample, this clone turned up a few times. Other DNA variants within this sample encode the same CDR3. The chain has TRBV29-1 and TRBJ1-1; D unclear. The CDR3 contains 10 residues. Trimming shortened V by 7 bases and J by 1 base, and 4 bases separated the two germline ends. Germline CDR1 SQVTM, CDR2 ANQGSEA. This chain's CDR3 is CSGRNTEAFF. The CDR3 DNA sequence: TGCAGCGGTAGGAACACTGAAGCTTTCTTT.

The chain links TRBV20-1 to TRBJ1-5; D remains ambiguous. V was clipped by 6 bases and J by 6 bases, with 9 bases between them. CDR3 size: 11 residues. Germline loops: CDR1 DFQATT, CDR2 SNEGSKA (reference sequence). The CDR3 here is CSAPLGQPQHF. CDR3 bases: TGCAGTGCACCCTTAGGTCAGCCCCAGCATTTT.

The chain carries TRBV9 and TRBJ1-1, with unresolved D. The CDR3 is made up of 15 amino acids. The germline CDR1 and CDR2 sequences are SGDLS and YYNGEE. V shed 1 base and J shed 4 bases, with 14 bases lying between them. The chain's CDR3 is CASSVLSTQATEAFF. CDR3 in DNA: TGTGCCAGCAGCGTACTGTCCACCCAGGCCACTGAAGCTTTCTTT.

The V gene is TRBV29-1, the J gene TRBJ2-4; 16 bases are a match to TRBD2. Unmatched junction bases numbered 8, after V lost 1 base and J lost 2 bases. The CDR3 spans 19 residues. Germline loops: CDR1 SQVTM, CDR2 ANQGSEA. As DNA, the CDR3 is TGCAGCGTTGAAGCCCCGGGACTAGCGGGGGGGTGGTCCAAAAACATTCAGTACTTC. Translated: CSVEAPGLAGGWSKNIQYF.

The chain links TRBV7-2 to TRBJ2-3, with TRBD2 matching over 8 bases. The CDR3 runs to 16 residues. The germline V gene has CDR1 SGHTA and CDR2 FQGNSA. V dropped 1 base and J dropped 3; count of bases not matched to a gene: 6. In DNA form, the CDR3 reads TGTGCCAGCAGCTTAGATCTGCCGGGGGGGACAGATACGCAGTATTTT. Its protein product is CASSLDLPGGTDTQYF.

This clone was counted a few times. The CDR3: CAISESRGVGHEQYF. The CDR3 DNA follows: TGTGCCATCAGTGAGTCGCGAGGGGTGGGCCACGAGCAGTACTTC. The V call is TRBV10-3, the J call TRBJ2-7; the D gene could be TRBD1 or TRBD2 (5 bases each). The CDR3 runs 15 residues. The V end lost 0 bases, the J end lost 5 bases, and 14 bases lay between the germline ends. Per the germline V gene, CDR1 is ENHRY and CDR2 is SYGVKD.

This clone was found a few times. V usage is TRBV7-2 and J usage is TRBJ2-7; D unresolved. The CDR3 contains 14 residues. Germline loops: CDR1 SGHTA, CDR2 FQGNSA. V gave up 3 bases and J gave up 4 bases, with 13 bases separating them. The CDR3 is CASSLEPGIYEQYF. The CDR3 DNA is TGTGCCAGCAGCTTGGAACCAGGAATATACGAGCAGTACTTC. The full variable domain, with the rest looked up from reference TRBV7-2 and TRBJ2-7, is GAGVSQSPSNKVTEKGKDVELRCDPISGHTALYWYRQSLGQGLEFLIYFQGNSAPDKSGLPSDRFSAERTGGSVSTLTIQRTQQEDSAVYLCASSLEPGIYEQYFGPGTRLTVT.

Only a few counts were recorded for this clone. This chain links TRBV19 with TRBJ1-2; weak D call: TRBD1 (5 bases). From germline, CDR1 is LNHDA and CDR2 SQIVND (reference sequence). Trimming took 3 bases from V and 8 from J, leaving 22 bases between them. This CDR3 comprises 16 residues. The CDR3 here is CASSISRGSPRWGYTF. The CDR3 coding sequence is TGTGCCAGTAGTATCAGCCGGGGCAGCCCTCGTTGGGGCTACACCTTC. The variable domain in full, with the rest retrieved from reference TRBV19 and TRBJ1-2, is DGGITQSPKYLFRKEGQNVTLSCEQNLNHDAMYWYRQDPGQGLRLIYYSQIVNDFQKGDIAEGYSVSREKKESFPLTVTSAQKNPTAFYLCASSISRGSPRWGYTFGSGTRLTVV.

On this clone itself: Other DNA sequences in the same sample also yield this CDR3. The gene calls are TRBV7-3 and TRBJ1-1, with unresolved D. CDR1 and CDR2 (germline): SGHTA, FQGTGA. Trimming shortened V by 2 bases and J by 1 base, and 5 bases separated the two germline ends. The CDR3 has 13 residues. CDR3 loop: CASSLGQNTEAFF. The CDR3 nucleotides are TGTGCCAGCAGCTTAGGCCAGAACACTGAAGCTTTCTTT.

This clone has only a few counts. The chain links TRBV6-5 to TRBJ1-1, with D hard to call. Trimming took 0 bases from V and 7 from J, leaving 15 bases between them. Germline CDR1 reads MNHEY; CDR2 reads SVGAGI. CDR3 length equals 15 residues. The CDR3 bases are TGTGCCAGCAGTTACTCCCGTTCGGTGGGCCTTGAAGCTTTCTTT. Translated, it gives CASSYSRSVGLEAFF.

This clone was counted a few times. The CDR3 loop reads CASSLDIGAGNNEQFF. The CDR3 region has the DNA TGCGCCAGCAGCTTGGATATAGGCGCAGGGAACAATGAGCAGTTCTTC. This chain joins TRBV5-1 and TRBJ2-1; D is perhaps TRBD1 (5 bases). The germline gives CDR1 SGHRS, CDR2 YFSETQ. This CDR3 region has 16 residues. V was shortened by 0 bases and J by 5 bases, with 15 bases between the two germline ends.

The chain carries TRBV6-1 and TRBJ2-5, with a weak D call TRBD1 (5 bases). The CDR3 extends over 13 amino acids. Trimming left V 2 bases short and J 6 bases short, with 10 bases between. Germline CDR1 and CDR2: MNHNS and SASEGT. CDR3 protein: CASSEQGTKTQYF. The CDR3 DNA reads as TGTGCCAGCAGTGAACAGGGCACGAAGACCCAGTACTTC.

This clone was found a few times. The chain links TRBV27 to TRBJ1-4; D not certain. Germline CDR1 MNHEY, CDR2 SMNVEV (reference sequence). V was cut by 4 bases and J by 0 bases, with 9 bases left in between. The CDR3 is 15 residues long. This chain's CDR3 is CASSSRHATNEKLFF. The CDR3 nucleotides read TGTGCCAGCAGTTCTCGACACGCAACTAATGAAAAACTGTTTTTT.

This clone turned up a few times. The V call is TRBV18, the J call TRBJ1-1; D is ambiguous. CDR1 KGHSH and CDR2 LQKENI come from the germline V gene. The CDR3 has 14 residues. V lost 2 bases and J 1 base, leaving 8 bases between the germline ends. This chain's CDR3 is CASSPGAGNTEAFF. CDR3 sequence (DNA): TGTGCCAGCTCACCAGGCGCCGGGAACACTGAAGCTTTCTTT.

This clone turned up a few times. The V call is TRBV10-3, the J call TRBJ2-3, with 8 positions matching TRBD2. The CDR3 spans 17 residues. The germline CDR1 and CDR2 sequences are ENHRY and SYGVKD. V dropped 6 bases and J dropped 0; count of bases not matched to a gene: 11. The CDR3 here is CAIRERGPSPSTDTQYF. CDR3 nucleotide sequence: TGTGCCATCAGGGAGCGGGGGCCATCACCTAGCACAGATACGCAGTATTTT.

This clone was seen only a few times. This chain uses TRBV4-3 with TRBJ2-1; 9 bases match TRBD1. Germline V gene data show CDR1 as LGHNA and CDR2 as YSLEER. The CDR3 has 14 residues. V shed 4 bases, J shed 6 bases, and the junction held 4 bases outside the gene matches. CDR3 sequence reads: CASSPDRGGNEQFF. CDR3 in DNA: TGCGCCAGCAGCCCGGACAGGGGTGGCAATGAGCAGTTCTTC.

This clone appeared a few times. The rearrangement uses TRBV6-1 and TRBJ2-5, with D hard to call. CDR3 length: 10 amino acids. V lost 8 bases and J 7 bases, leaving 8 bases between the germline ends. Per germline, CDR1 MNHNS and CDR2 SASEGT. The CDR3 spells CASQLATQYF. CDR3 coding DNA: TGTGCCAGCCAATTGGCGACCCAGTACTTC.

This clone appeared a few times. V usage is TRBV9 and J usage is TRBJ1-2; 7 bases match TRBD1. V shed 1 base, J shed 2 bases, and the junction held 2 bases outside the gene matches. The germline V gene has CDR1 SGDLS and CDR2 YYNGEE. The CDR3 is made up of 14 amino acids. The CDR3 loop is CASSVLTGNYGYTF. CDR3 bases: TGTGCCAGCAGCGTATTGACAGGGAACTATGGCTACACCTTC. Looking up the rest from reference TRBV9 and TRBJ1-2 gives the full variable domain: DSGVTQTPKHLITATGQRVTLRCSPRSGDLSVYWYQQSLDQGLQFLIQYYNGEERAKGNILERFSAQQFPDLHSELNLSSLELGDSALYFCASSVLTGNYGYTFGSGTRLTVV.

The rearrangement uses TRBV5-4 and TRBJ2-7, with D possibly being TRBD1 (5 bases). Deletions cut 3 bases from V and 0 bases from J, with 7 bases between. The germline V gene has CDR1 SGHNT and CDR2 YYREEE (reference sequence). CDR3 length: 13 amino acids. The CDR3 coding sequence is TGTGCCAGCAGCTCCAGGGACTCCTACGAGCAGTACTTC. This encodes CASSSRDSYEQYF. Full variable domain (remainder filled in from reference TRBV5-4 and TRBJ2-7): ETGVTQSPTHLIKTRGQQVTLRCSSQSGHNTVSWYQQALGQGPQFIFQYYREEENGRGNFPPRFSGLQFPNYSSELNVNALELDDSALYLCASSSRDSYEQYFGPGTRLTVT.

The gene calls are TRBV6-1 and TRBJ2-6; D is uncertain. V lost 7 bases and J lost 0, with 4 bases in between. This CDR3 contains 13 residues. Germline values: CDR1 MNHNS, CDR2 SASEGT. For the CDR3, the DNA is TGTGCCAGCACCCGCTCTGGGGCCAACGTCCTGACTTTC. Translation: CASTRSGANVLTF.